This is a list of T cell receptor beta chains from one sample in a study of blood T cell repertoires in COVID-19. Produced via immunoSEQ multiplex PCR; TCRdb's table is partial and in-frame only. The sample comprises 100,000 to 150,000 clones, over 80% of which are singletons, and about 4% rests with the top ten. Sequencing was carried out using PBMCs or T cells enriched from blood (not recorded which). These receptors all stem from a woman aged 30 to 39 who had recovered from COVID-19. The CDR3 runs from the conserved cysteine through the conserved F or W. Fields, in order: V gene, J gene, D gene, CDR3 DNA, CDR3 protein. The D gene is left open where the match is weak.

v_gene: TRBV5-1; j_gene: TRBJ2-7; d_gene: TRBD1; CDR3nt: TGCGCCAGCAGCTTGGACGGACAGGGGGTTTTCGAGCAGTACTTC; CDR3aa: CASSLDGQGVFEQYF
v_gene: TRBV4-2; j_gene: TRBJ1-4; d_gene: NA; CDR3nt: TGTGCCAGCAGCCAAGAAAATACGGGGGGCGGAGGGAAACTGTTTTTT; CDR3aa: CASSQENTGGGGKLFF
v_gene: TRBV4-1; j_gene: TRBJ2-3; d_gene: TRBD2; CDR3nt: TGCGCCAGCAGCCTTAAAAGCGGGAGCGTCACAGATACGCAGTATTTT; CDR3aa: CASSLKSGSVTDTQYF
v_gene: TRBV20-1; j_gene: TRBJ1-2; d_gene: NA; CDR3nt: TGCAGTGTTGTCCCAGGAGGCTACACCTTC; CDR3aa: CSVVPGGYTF
v_gene: TRBV28; j_gene: TRBJ2-7; d_gene: TRBD2; CDR3nt: TGTGCCATTGGGGGACTACCTCATTACGAGCAGTACTTC; CDR3aa: CAIGGLPHYEQYF
v_gene: TRBV7-8; j_gene: TRBJ1-2; d_gene: TRBD1; CDR3nt: TGTGCCAGCAGCTCCTCCCGACAGGGGGCTATCTATGGCTACACCTTC; CDR3aa: CASSSSRQGAIYGYTF
v_gene: TRBV2; j_gene: TRBJ2-3; d_gene: NA; CDR3nt: TGTGCCAGCAGTGAACGAGGGCAGCCCCCGGGAAATACGCAGTATTTT; CDR3aa: CASSERGQPPGNTQYF
v_gene: TRBV27; j_gene: TRBJ2-6; d_gene: TRBD2; CDR3nt: TGTGCCAGCAGCCGCCTCCTTCTTAGCGGGAGGGGCTCTGGGGCCAACGTCCTGACTTTC; CDR3aa: CASSRLLLSGRGSGANVLTF
v_gene: TRBV11-2; j_gene: TRBJ2-1; d_gene: TRBD2; CDR3nt: TGTGCCAGCAGCTTTACAGCGGGAGGTAACAATGAGCAGTTCTTC; CDR3aa: CASSFTAGGNNEQFF
v_gene: TRBV3-1/TRBV3-2; j_gene: TRBJ2-7; d_gene: TRBD2; CDR3nt: TGTGCCAGCAGCCGATCTCCGCCTCAGCGGGAGGGACTCTACGAGCAGTACTTC; CDR3aa: CASSRSPPQREGLYEQYF